The clone carrying this TCR beta chain appeared a single time. The antigen remains unidentified. Measured with immunoSEQ multiplex PCR; TCRdb has only the in-frame clones, and not every one. The sample lists 70,000 to 100,000 clones, 80% occurring once. The sample is drawn from a study of T cells in localized non-small cell lung cancer. Germline V lookup: CDR1 SGDLS, CDR2 YYNGEE. Trimming took 0 bases from V and 0 from J, leaving 2 bases between them. This CDR3 comprises 13 residues. Findings and caveats of the study: Longer overall survival accompanied higher blood T cell density. It remains possible that heterogeneity exists, since only one tumor region was sequenced. In uninvolved adjacent lung, T cell clonality reached its highest value, exceeding tumor. When the top 100 tumor clones were examined, a median approximately 54 of them also appeared in the adjacent lung, which was paired and uninvolved.

V and J are TRBV9 and TRBJ2-3, with no clear D. The clonotype was recovered from a female donor over 55 with stage I lung adenocarcinoma. The sequences come from peripheral blood, collected before any cancer treatment. CDR3 protein: CASSVGSTDTQYF. The CDR3 region has the DNA TGTGCCAGCAGCGTAGGTAGCACAGATACGCAGTATTTT.